This TCR beta chain was captured in a study of T cell responses to AZD1222 COVID-19 vaccine. About the study: Second-dose intervals of approximately 4 or approximately 12 weeks were pooled. Study outcomes and limitations: Mostly white British, mostly female donors; authors suggested clonal diversity may be underestimated.

Assay used: immunoSEQ multiplex PCR; TCRdb lists only in-frame clones, some missing. The sample yields around 130,000 clones, around 94% seen once. CDR3 size: 14 residues. Trimming left V 0 bases short and J 5 bases short, with 10 bases between. The germline V gene has CDR1 MNHEY and CDR2 SVGAGI. A remark on this clone: What it binds is unknown.

This chain joins TRBV6-5 and TRBJ2-5; D unresolved. Sequencing was performed on peripheral blood, taken on day 0 of AZD1222 vaccination. This TCR came from an adult in good health. Here the CDR3 DNA reads TGTGCCAGCAGTTACTCCTCGTGGCGGGAGACCCAGTACTTC. Protein product: CASSYSSWRETQYF.